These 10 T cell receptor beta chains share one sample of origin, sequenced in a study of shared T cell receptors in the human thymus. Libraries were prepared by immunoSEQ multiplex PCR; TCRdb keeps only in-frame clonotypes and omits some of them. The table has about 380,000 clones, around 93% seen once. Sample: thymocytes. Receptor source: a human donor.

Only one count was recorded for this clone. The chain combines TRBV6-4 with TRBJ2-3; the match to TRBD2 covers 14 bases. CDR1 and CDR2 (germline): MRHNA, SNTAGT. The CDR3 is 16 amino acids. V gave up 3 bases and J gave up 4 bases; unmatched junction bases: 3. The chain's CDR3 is CASSETSGRASDTQYF. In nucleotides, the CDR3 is TGTGCCAGCAGTGAGACTAGCGGGAGGGCCTCAGATACGCAGTATTTT.

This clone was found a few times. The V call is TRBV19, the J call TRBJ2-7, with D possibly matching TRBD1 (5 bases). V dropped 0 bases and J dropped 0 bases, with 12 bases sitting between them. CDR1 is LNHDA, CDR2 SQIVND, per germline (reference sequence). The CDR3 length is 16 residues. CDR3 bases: TGTGCCAGTAGTATAGATCAGCAGGGCAACTCCTACGAGCAGTACTTC. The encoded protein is CASSIDQQGNSYEQYF.

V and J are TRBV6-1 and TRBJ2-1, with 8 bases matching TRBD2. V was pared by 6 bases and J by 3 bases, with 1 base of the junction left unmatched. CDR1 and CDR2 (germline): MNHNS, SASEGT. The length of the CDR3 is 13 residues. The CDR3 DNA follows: TGTGCCAGCAGGGGGACTAGCTACAATGAGCAGTTCTTC. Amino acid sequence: CASRGTSYNEQFF.

The CDR3 DNA follows: TGTGCCAGCACTCCCAGGGAAGGGAGTCCTGGAAACACCATATATTTT. Amino acids: CASTPREGSPGNTIYF. V is TRBV9 and J is TRBJ1-3, with D possibly TRBD1 on 5 matching bases. Germline CDR1 SGDLS, CDR2 YYNGEE. Trimming took 6 bases from V and 2 from J, leaving 18 bases between them. The CDR3 has 16 residues.

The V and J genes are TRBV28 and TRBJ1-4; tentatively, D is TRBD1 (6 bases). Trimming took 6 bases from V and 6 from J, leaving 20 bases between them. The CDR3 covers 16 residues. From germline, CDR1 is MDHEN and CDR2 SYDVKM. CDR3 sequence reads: CASRYLQGTPHEKLFF. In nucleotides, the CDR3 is TGTGCCAGCAGATACTTGCAGGGGACCCCCCATGAAAAACTGTTTTTT.

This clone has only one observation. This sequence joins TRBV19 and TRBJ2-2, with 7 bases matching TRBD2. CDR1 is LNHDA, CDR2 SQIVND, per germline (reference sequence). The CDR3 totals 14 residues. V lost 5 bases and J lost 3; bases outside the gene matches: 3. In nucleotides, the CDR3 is TGTGCCAGTAGTCGCCGGGGGGACACCGGGGAGCTGTTTTTT. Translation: CASSRRGDTGELFF.

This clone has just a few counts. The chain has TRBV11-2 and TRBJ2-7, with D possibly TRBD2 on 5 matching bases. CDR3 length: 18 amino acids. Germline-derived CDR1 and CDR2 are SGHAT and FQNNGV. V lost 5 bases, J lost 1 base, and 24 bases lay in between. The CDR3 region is CASSPSVPERAGSYEQYF. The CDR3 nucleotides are TGTGCCAGCAGCCCCTCTGTCCCTGAGAGGGCCGGATCCTACGAGCAGTACTTC.

This chain's CDR3 is CASSLSGDRGDEQYF. The CDR3 DNA follows: TGTGCCAGCAGTTTATCGGGGGACAGGGGTGACGAGCAGTACTTC. The rearrangement uses TRBV27 and TRBJ2-7, with 10 positions matching TRBD1. This CDR3 comprises 15 residues. Losses at the gene ends were 0 bases for V and 5 bases for J; bases not matched to a gene: 4. Germline V lookup: CDR1 MNHEY, CDR2 SMNVEV (reference sequence).

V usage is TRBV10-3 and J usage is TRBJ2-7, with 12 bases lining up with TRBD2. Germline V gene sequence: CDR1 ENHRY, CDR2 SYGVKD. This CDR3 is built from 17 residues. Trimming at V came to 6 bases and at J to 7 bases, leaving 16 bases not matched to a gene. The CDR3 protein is CAISPSSGRALLGEQYF. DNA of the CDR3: TGTGCCATCAGCCCGTCTAGCGGGAGGGCCCTTTTGGGTGAGCAGTACTTC.

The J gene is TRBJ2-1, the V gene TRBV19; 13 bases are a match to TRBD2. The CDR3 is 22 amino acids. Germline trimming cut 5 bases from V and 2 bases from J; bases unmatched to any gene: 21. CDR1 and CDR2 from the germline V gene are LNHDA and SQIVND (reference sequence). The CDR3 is CASSEGTAPPSTSGRTYNEQFF. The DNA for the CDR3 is TGTGCCAGTAGTGAGGGTACAGCTCCCCCTTCGACTAGCGGGAGGACCTACAATGAGCAGTTCTTC.